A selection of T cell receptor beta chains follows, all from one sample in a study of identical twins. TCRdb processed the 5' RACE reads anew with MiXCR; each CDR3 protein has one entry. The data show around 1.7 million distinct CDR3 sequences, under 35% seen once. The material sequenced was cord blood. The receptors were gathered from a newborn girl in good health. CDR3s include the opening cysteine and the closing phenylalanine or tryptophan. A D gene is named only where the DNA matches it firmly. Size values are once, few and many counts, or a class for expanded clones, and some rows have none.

CASRTSGGNNEQFF,TGTGCCAGCCGGACTAGCGGGGGCAACAATGAGCAGTTCTTC,14,TRBV4-2,TRBD2,many,TRBJ2-1
CASSVGTSGGEEQFF,TGTGCCAGCAGCGTCGGGACTAGCGGGGGGGAAGAGCAGTTCTTC,15,TRBV9,TRBD2,NA,TRBJ2-1
CASSLSSRGAEQYF,TGTGCCAGCAGTTTATCCTCCAGGGGAGCCGAGCAGTACTTC,14,TRBV27,NA,NA,TRBJ2-7
CSARFPRDREYNEQFF,TGCAGTGCTAGGTTCCCCCGGGACAGGGAATACAATGAGCAGTTCTTC,16,TRBV20-1,TRBD1,NA,TRBJ2-1
CSVAGQRDVNTQYF,TGCAGCGTTGCCGGCCAGCGGGATGTGAATACGCAGTATTTT,14,TRBV29-1,TRBD2,NA,TRBJ2-3
CASSEGLATGGTGELFF,TGCGCCAGCAGCGAGGGACTAGCTACCGGTGGGACCGGGGAGCTGTTTTTT,17,TRBV5-1,TRBD2,NA,TRBJ2-2
CASSLLEDSSYNEQFF,TGTGCCAGCAGTTTATTGGAGGACAGTTCCTACAATGAGCAGTTCTTC,16,TRBV28,NA,NA,TRBJ2-1
CSARVDRATYEQYF,TGCAGTGCTAGAGTGGACAGGGCGACCTACGAGCAGTACTTC,14,TRBV20-1,TRBD1,NA,TRBJ2-7
CASSVGNDRTYEQYF,TGTGCCAGCAGCGTAGGGAACGACAGAACCTACGAGCAGTACTTC,15,TRBV9,NA,NA,TRBJ2-7
CATSRDRGFAGNTDEQFF,TGTGCCACCAGCAGAGACCGGGGTTTCGCGGGGAATACAGATGAGCAGTTCTTC,18,TRBV15,NA,few,TRBJ2-1
CASSLGPEFSEQFF,TGTGCCAGCAGCTTAGGACCAGAGTTTAGTGAGCAGTTCTTC,14,TRBV7-2,NA,few,TRBJ2-1
CATSGSGSAGELFF,TGTGCCACCAGTGGTTCAGGATCCGCCGGGGAGCTGTTTTTT,14,TRBV24-1,NA,NA,TRBJ2-2
CAISAQGRHTGELFF,TGTGCCATCAGTGCCCAAGGGAGGCACACCGGGGAGCTGTTTTTT,15,TRBV10-3,NA,NA,TRBJ2-2
CASSSSWGTDTQYF,TGTGCCAGTAGCAGCTCCTGGGGCACAGATACGCAGTATTTT,14,TRBV19,NA,NA,TRBJ2-3
CASSLGREAKNIQYF,TGTGCCAGCAGTTTGGGCAGGGAGGCCAAAAACATTCAGTACTTC,15,TRBV12-3/TRBV12-4,NA,NA,TRBJ2-4
CASSQEGLAGASYEQYF,TGTGCCAGCAGCCAAGAGGGACTAGCGGGAGCGTCCTACGAGCAGTACTTC,17,TRBV4-2,TRBD2,NA,TRBJ2-7
CASALQGTHQPQHF,TGTGCCAGCGCACTACAGGGAACCCATCAGCCCCAGCATTTT,14,TRBV7-9,NA,NA,TRBJ1-5
CSAQRYGETDTEAFF,TGCAGTGCCCAGAGATACGGGGAAACGGACACTGAAGCTTTCTTT,15,TRBV20-1,NA,once,TRBJ1-1
CSARRAGSTDTQDF,TGCAGTGCTAGGCGGGCCGGTAGCACAGATACGCAGGATTTT,14,TRBV20-1,NA,NA,TRBJ2-3
CASSVENQETQYF,TGCGCCAGCAGCGTAGAGAACCAAGAGACCCAGTACTTC,13,TRBV5-1,NA,few,TRBJ2-5
CSALKRGGTNTEAFF,TGCAGTGCCCTCAAGCGAGGGGGCACCAACACTGAAGCTTTCTTT,15,TRBV20-1,TRBD1,NA,TRBJ1-1
CASSDEAGYNSPLHF,TGTGCCAGCAGTGACGAAGCAGGCTATAATTCACCCCTCCACTTT,15,TRBV6-4,NA,few,TRBJ1-6
CASSRPRLRSSYNEQFF,TGTGCCAGCAGTCGCCCCCGGCTTCGCTCTTCCTACAATGAGCAGTTCTTC,17,TRBV6-2/TRBV6-3,NA,many,TRBJ2-1
CASSFLPLRNQPQHF,TGTGCCAGCAGTTTTTTGCCTCTCCGCAATCAGCCCCAGCATTTT,15,TRBV28,NA,NA,TRBJ1-5
CASRGGIYNEQFF,TGTGCCAGCAGGGGGGGGATATACAATGAGCAGTTCTTC,13,TRBV11-2,TRBD2,NA,TRBJ2-1
CASSISNEKLFF,TGTGCCAGCAGCATTAGTAATGAAAAACTGTTTTTT,12,TRBV14,NA,few,TRBJ1-4
CASSTGTSTDTQSF,TGTGCCAGCAGTACAGGGACTAGCACAGATACGCAGTCTTTT,14,TRBV2,TRBD2,NA,TRBJ2-3
CASSVGASASVGDEQYF,TGTGCCAGCAGCGTAGGAGCTAGCGCCAGTGTTGGGGACGAGCAGTACTTC,17,TRBV9,NA,NA,TRBJ2-7
CASSASPGLASSTDTQYF,TGTGCCAGCAGCGCGTCGCCGGGACTAGCATCTAGCACAGATACGCAGTATTTT,18,TRBV9,TRBD2,many,TRBJ2-3
CATSPTSGRKDTQYF,TGTGCCACCAGTCCGACTAGCGGGAGGAAAGATACGCAGTATTTT,15,TRBV24-1,TRBD2,few,TRBJ2-3
CSARDPSGNTIYF,TGCAGTGCTAGAGATCCCTCTGGAAACACCATATATTTT,13,TRBV20-1,NA,NA,TRBJ1-3
CSARVAAGEQYF,TGCAGTGCTAGAGTGGCCGCCGGCGAGCAGTACTTC,12,TRBV20-1,NA,NA,TRBJ2-7
CASSQRTSGGARTDAQYF,TGTGCCAGCAGCCAAAGGACTAGCGGGGGGGCCCGCACAGATGCGCAGTATTTT,18,TRBV12-3/TRBV12-4,TRBD2,once,TRBJ2-3
CASSPLGHDTDTQYF,TGTGCCAGTAGTCCCCTAGGGCACGACACAGATACGCAGTATTTT,15,TRBV19,NA,NA,TRBJ2-3
CSAVGQGHTEAFF,TGCAGTGCCGTCGGACAGGGGCACACTGAAGCTTTCTTT,13,TRBV20-1,TRBD1,NA,TRBJ1-1
CASSDGQASYEQYF,TGTGCCAGCAGTGACGGACAGGCATCCTACGAGCAGTACTTC,14,TRBV12-3/TRBV12-4,TRBD1,few,TRBJ2-7
CASSIGHGRGNTEAFF,TGTGCCAGTAGTATTGGACATGGGAGGGGGAACACTGAAGCTTTCTTT,16,TRBV19,NA,NA,TRBJ1-1
CSASAGTGGIWGTEAFF,TGCAGTGCTAGTGCCGGGACAGGGGGTATATGGGGCACTGAAGCTTTCTTT,17,TRBV20-1,TRBD1,NA,TRBJ1-1
CASSVVSGSYNEQFF,TGTGCCAGCAGCGTAGTATCGGGGAGCTACAATGAGCAGTTCTTC,15,TRBV9,NA,NA,TRBJ2-1
CSASEQGTAGEKLFF,TGCAGTGCTAGTGAACAGGGGACCGCGGGGGAAAAACTGTTTTTT,15,TRBV20-1,TRBD1,NA,TRBJ1-4
CASSGDRIIGGYTF,TGTGCCAGCAGTGGAGACAGGATTATAGGTGGCTACACCTTC,14,TRBV12-3/TRBV12-4,NA,NA,TRBJ1-2
CASSPRSGVTEAFF,TGTGCCAGCTCACCCAGATCTGGGGTCACTGAAGCTTTCTTT,14,TRBV18,NA,NA,TRBJ1-1
CASSFRPSGDTDTQYF,TGCGCCAGCAGCTTTCGGCCTAGCGGAGACACAGATACGCAGTATTTT,16,TRBV5-1,TRBD2,NA,TRBJ2-3
CASSALMAGVIKETQYF,TGTGCCAGCAGTGCCTTGATGGCTGGGGTGATCAAAGAGACCCAGTACTTC,17,TRBV28,NA,NA,TRBJ2-5
CSARGVLSFNSPLHF,TGCAGTGCTAGAGGGGTTCTGTCTTTTAATTCACCCCTCCACTTT,15,TRBV20-1,NA,few,TRBJ1-6
CASSLVGSRAHYEQYF,TGTGCCAGCAGCTTAGTAGGTTCCAGGGCTCACTACGAGCAGTACTTC,16,TRBV7-8,NA,few,TRBJ2-7
CASSLGQGAFF,TGTGCCAGCAGTTTGGGACAGGGGGCTTTCTTT,11,TRBV28,TRBD1,many,TRBJ1-1
CASRAMDRINYGYTF,TGTGCCAGCAGAGCCATGGACAGGATAAACTATGGCTACACCTTC,15,TRBV12-3/TRBV12-4,TRBD1,few,TRBJ1-2
CSARGTGGKETQYF,TGCAGTGCTAGAGGGACAGGGGGAAAAGAGACCCAGTACTTC,14,TRBV20-1,TRBD1,NA,TRBJ2-5
CAGSPNLNTEAFF,TGTGCCGGTAGTCCCAACTTGAACACTGAAGCTTTCTTT,13,TRBV19,NA,NA,TRBJ1-1